This is a list of T cell receptor beta chains from one sample in a study of post-analysis software for immune sequencing data. TCRdb used MiXCR to reprocess the PCR reads, holding one entry per CDR3 protein. In the table there are about 430,000 distinct CDR3 sequences, 35% to 45% of which are singletons. Material for sequencing was blood. These receptors were obtained from a girl aged 2 to 10 with multiple sclerosis. Each CDR3 is given with its conserved first and last residue. The order of the fields is CDR3 DNA, CDR3 protein, CDR3 length, J gene, V gene, clone size, D gene. The D gene is left open where the match is weak. For some rows the clone size is stated as once, few or many, or as a class when expanded; others skip it.

cdr3_nt: TGTGCCAGCAGCTTGGCCCCCGCGACAGGGGATCCTGAAGCTTTCTTT
cdr3_aa: CASSLAPATGDPEAFF
cdr3_length: 16
j_call: TRBJ1-1
v_call: TRBV5-5
clone_size: NA
d_call: TRBD1

cdr3_nt: TGTGCCAGCAGCTTAGTCAGCGGGAGCCCGGAGCAGTACTTC
cdr3_aa: CASSLVSGSPEQYF
cdr3_length: 14
j_call: TRBJ2-7
v_call: TRBV7-8
clone_size: NA
d_call: TRBD2

cdr3_nt: TGCGCCAGCAGCTTCTCAGAGACCCAGTACTTC
cdr3_aa: CASSFSETQYF
cdr3_length: 11
j_call: TRBJ2-5
v_call: TRBV5-1
clone_size: many
d_call: NA

cdr3_nt: TGTGCCAGCAGTCAACAGGTTAGCAATCAGCCCCAGCATTTT
cdr3_aa: CASSQQVSNQPQHF
cdr3_length: 14
j_call: TRBJ1-5
v_call: TRBV12-3/TRBV12-4
clone_size: few
d_call: NA

cdr3_nt: TGTGCCAGCACCTTACAGGGTTCGGGCACTGAAGCTTTCTTT
cdr3_aa: CASTLQGSGTEAFF
cdr3_length: 14
j_call: TRBJ1-1
v_call: TRBV7-9
clone_size: NA
d_call: NA

cdr3_nt: TGCAGTGCCCGAGGACAGGGCCGAGCTGGGGCCAACGTCCTGACTTTC
cdr3_aa: CSARGQGRAGANVLTF
cdr3_length: 16
j_call: TRBJ2-6
v_call: TRBV20-1
clone_size: NA
d_call: TRBD1

cdr3_nt: TGTGCCAGCAGTTTAGCAGGTTTAGCCAAAAACATTCAGTACTTC
cdr3_aa: CASSLAGLAKNIQYF
cdr3_length: 15
j_call: TRBJ2-4
v_call: TRBV12-3/TRBV12-4
clone_size: NA
d_call: NA

cdr3_nt: TGTGCCACCAGCAGAGATGGCAGGACAGTCCCGGGATCACCCCTCCACTTT
cdr3_aa: CATSRDGRTVPGSPLHF
cdr3_length: 17
j_call: TRBJ1-6
v_call: TRBV15
clone_size: few
d_call: NA

cdr3_nt: TGTGCCAGCAGATTAGGAGGGTCCTACGAGCAGTACTTC
cdr3_aa: CASRLGGSYEQYF
cdr3_length: 13
j_call: TRBJ2-7
v_call: TRBV7-6
clone_size: NA
d_call: NA

cdr3_nt: TGTGCCAGCAGCTTACGCCGTCCGGGACAGGGAAACAATGAGCAGTTCTTC
cdr3_aa: CASSLRRPGQGNNEQFF
cdr3_length: 17
j_call: TRBJ2-1
v_call: TRBV7-2
clone_size: NA
d_call: TRBD1

cdr3_nt: TGTGCCAGCAGACTAGCGGGAGCATCTCAGGCCGAGCAGTTCTTC
cdr3_aa: CASRLAGASQAEQFF
cdr3_length: 15
j_call: TRBJ2-1
v_call: TRBV6-2/TRBV6-3
clone_size: NA
d_call: TRBD2